This TCR beta chain is from a study of blood T cell repertoires in COVID-19. Across the whole study: The United States, Italy and Spain were the sources of the acute and convalescent COVID-19 samples. The cDNA or gDNA used as material had been derived from T cells, B-cell-depleted T cells, or PBMCs.

Germline lookup yields CDR1 LNHDA and CDR2 SQIVND (reference sequence). There are 13 residues in the CDR3. Trimming removed 5 bases from V and 3 bases from J, with 10 bases in between. Here immunoSEQ multiplex PCR was the method, and the copy in TCRdb shows in-frame clones only, minus some. The sample includes about 240,000 clones, 65% to 90% of them seen just once. The receptor was derived from a man between 45 and 60 years old with COVID-19, enrolled during active disease. The chain has TRBV19 and TRBJ2-5; D possibly corresponds to TRBD2 (5 bases). Material: peripheral blood. DNA of the CDR3: TGTGCCAGTAGTCCGAACGGGGAAGAGACCCAGTACTTC. Translation: CASSPNGEETQYF.